This TCR beta chain stems from a study of cytomegalovirus exposure and HLA in healthy donors. Study outcomes and limitations: For most TCR sequences rarity was the rule, although some public TCRs occurred in many donors. Using a false discovery rate of 0.05, a later analysis showed that 16,951 TCR beta sequences were associated with HLA alleles. Some segments of the V type, notably TRBV6-2 and TRBV6-3, were excluded as indistinguishable.

Primers for the PCR totalled 60 Vbeta and 13 Jbeta. Produced via immunoSEQ multiplex PCR; TCRdb's table is partial and in-frame only. Of roughly 200,000 clones in the sample, roughly 81% were seen once. On this clone: Its antigen is as yet unknown.

CDR1 SGHRS and CDR2 YFSETQ come from the germline V gene. The CDR3 length is 13 residues. Between the trimmed V and J ends, which lost 6 bases and 6 bases, there was a span of 16 bases. Sequencing was carried out using PBMCs. The clonotype comes from a woman under 40 in good health and CMV-seropositive. The V gene is TRBV5-1, the J gene TRBJ2-7, with D perhaps matching TRBD2 (5 bases). CDR3 in amino acids: CASMLGSGIEQYF. CDR3 coding DNA: TGCGCCAGCATGTTGGGGAGTGGGATCGAGCAGTACTTC.